These 7 T cell receptor beta chains share one sample of origin, sequenced in a study of T-cell memory formation after mild COVID-19. TCRdb analysed the 5' RACE reads with MiXCR anew, one entry per CDR3 protein. The sample lists some 290,000 distinct CDR3 sequences; roughly 16% were seen once. The sequenced material came from PBMCs or a T cell subset sorted from them (not recorded which). Receptors were obtained from a man aged 18 to 35 who had mild COVID-19 (a few samples of this study predate the infection). Cell type and time point are not known.

J is TRBJ1-6 and V is TRBV7-8; no definite D call. This CDR3 is built from 13 residues. Germline lookup yields CDR1 SGHVS and CDR2 FQNEAQ. Trimming stripped 4 bases from V and 7 bases from J, with 8 bases between. Here the CDR3 DNA reads TGTGCCAGCAGCTCGACTTGGAATTCACCCCTCCACTTT. This encodes CASSSTWNSPLHF. Filled out from reference TRBV7-8 and TRBJ1-6, the complete variable domain reads GAGVSQSPRYKVAKRGQDVALRCDPISGHVSLFWYQQALGQGPEFLTYFQNEAQLDKSGLPSDRFFAERPEGSVSTLKIQRTQQEDSAVYLCASSSTWNSPLHFGNGTRLTVT.

The rearrangement uses TRBV6-5 and TRBJ1-1, with D unresolved. This CDR3 region has 15 residues. Per the germline V gene, CDR1 is MNHEY and CDR2 is SVGAGI. Between the trimmed V and J ends, which lost 2 bases and 0 bases, there was a span of 10 bases. The CDR3 region has the DNA TGTGCCAGCAGTTACCACAGTTCCATGAACACTGAAGCTTTCTTT. It yields the protein CASSYHSSMNTEAFF.

The table lists this clonotype with a few counts. The rearrangement joins TRBV7-9 to TRBJ2-3; 7 bases line up with TRBD2. The CDR3 extends over 15 amino acids. V gave up 5 bases and J gave up 3 bases; unmatched junction bases: 8. Germline V CDR1 and CDR2: SEHNR, FQNEAQ (reference sequence). The CDR3 loop is CASSPRGEGTDTQYF. DNA of the CDR3: TGTGCCAGCAGCCCGCGTGGGGAGGGAACAGATACGCAGTATTTT.

The chain combines TRBV11-3 with TRBJ2-3, with TRBD1 identical over 8 bases. Germline-derived CDR1 and CDR2 are SGHNT and YENEEA. After removal of 4 bases from V and 5 bases from J, the junction contained 11 bases not matched to a gene. This CDR3 is built from 16 residues. CDR3 sequence reads: CASSSSDRAAEDTQYF. CDR3 sequence (DNA): TGTGCCAGCAGCTCGTCGGACAGGGCGGCGGAAGATACGCAGTATTTT.

There are a few counts of this clonotype. The CDR3 is CASSYDRVANSPLHF. The CDR3 DNA follows: TGTGCCAGCAGTTACGACAGGGTGGCGAATTCACCCCTCCACTTT. This chain connects TRBV6-2 or TRBV6-3 to TRBJ1-6; TRBD1 aligns across 7 bases. V shed 2 bases and J 7 bases; nucleotides not matched to a gene: 5. CDR3 length: 15 residues. Germline CDR1 and CDR2: MNHEY and SVGEGT.

In its sample, this clonotype was seen a few times. This chain links TRBV20-1 with TRBJ2-3, with TRBD2 identical over 7 bases. Losses at the gene ends were 6 bases for V and 3 bases for J; bases not matched to a gene: 3. The germline V gene encodes CDR1 DFQATT and CDR2 SNEGSKA (reference sequence). The CDR3 length is 12 residues. The CDR3 here is CSAGEGTDTQYF. In DNA, the CDR3 is TGCAGTGCGGGGGAGGGGACAGATACGCAGTATTTT.

This clonotype has more than one count but fewer than ten. V usage is TRBV7-3 and J usage is TRBJ1-2; D remains unclear. The CDR3 covers 13 residues. Germline V gene lookup returns CDR1 SGHTA and CDR2 FQGTGA. The V and J ends lost 5 bases and 8 bases respectively, with 15 bases between them. In DNA form, the CDR3 reads TGTGCCAGCAGCCTTGGACGCCGCAGGGGCTACACCTTC. Amino acids: CASSLGRRRGYTF.